One and the same sample provided the 14 T cell receptor beta chains below, sequenced in a study of post-analysis software for immune sequencing data. For these receptors, no antigen is known. Prepared libraries of TCR beta cDNA carried unique molecular identifiers. Each CDR3 protein gets one entry after TCRdb re-called the PCR reads with MiXCR. The profile covers 750,000 to 950,000 distinct CDR3 sequences, with approximately 57% appearing a single time and approximately 4.3% taken by the ten largest. Findings and limits, study-wide: Comparison of patients with controls showed about 5 TRBV segments more frequent in patients, TRBV5-6, TRBV5-1 and TRBV20-1 among them.

Sequencing used blood. These receptors all stem from a girl between 5 and 17 years old with multiple sclerosis.

The chain recombines TRBV12-3 or TRBV12-4 with TRBJ2-5; 10 nucleotides align to TRBD2. The end of the DNA aligns better with TRBJ2-7, so the J call may be wrong. The CDR3 spans 15 residues. The CDR3 DNA reads as TGTGCCAGCAGACCCGATGGACTAGCGGCTTACGAGCAGTACTTC. Translated, it gives CASRPDGLAAYEQYF.

CDR3 nucleotide sequence: TGTGCCAGCAGTTACGCACCTACATCCACAGATACGCAGTATTTT. Protein sequence: CASSYAPTSTDTQYF. This chain connects TRBV6-5 to TRBJ2-3; D remains ambiguous. This CDR3 spans 15 amino acids. CDR1 is MNHEY, CDR2 SVGAGI, per germline. V lost 2 bases and J 2 bases, leaving 11 bases between the germline ends.

The chain uses TRBV5-1 and TRBJ1-2; no definite D call. The CDR3 is 15 amino acids. CDR1 and CDR2 from the germline V gene are SGHRS and YFSETQ. Trimming shortened V by 4 bases and J by 6 bases, and 19 bases separated the two germline ends. The CDR3 coding sequence is TGCGCCAGCAGCCACCTACTAGGGCCCCAGGATGGCTACACCTTC. As protein: CASSHLLGPQDGYTF.

This chain uses TRBV5-1 with TRBJ2-1, with 8 bases matching TRBD1. Germline CDR1 is SGHRS and CDR2 is YFSETQ. V lost 3 bases and J lost 4; bases outside the gene matches: 6. This CDR3 comprises 15 residues. CDR3 in amino acids: CASSSDRVEYNEQFF. CDR3 sequence (DNA): TGCGCCAGCAGCTCGGACAGGGTAGAATACAATGAGCAGTTCTTC.

This clonotype turned up a few times. V usage is TRBV5-1 and J usage is TRBJ2-7; 15 nucleotides line up with TRBD2. V dropped 4 bases and J dropped 0; count of bases not matched to a gene: 5. The germline gives CDR1 SGHRS, CDR2 YFSETQ. The CDR3 contains 17 residues. CDR3 sequence reads: CASSLGLAGGSSYEQYF. DNA for the CDR3: TGCGCCAGCAGCCTCGGACTAGCGGGGGGGAGCTCCTACGAGCAGTACTTC.

The chain carries TRBV5-1 and TRBJ2-7; 8 bases fit TRBD2. The trim removed 2 bases at V and 3 bases at J, leaving 4 bases unmatched. The CDR3 extends over 14 amino acids. CDR1 and CDR2 from the germline V gene are SGHRS and YFSETQ. The CDR3 DNA follows: TGCGCCAGCAGCTTAATGACTAGCGACTACGAGCAGTACTTC. It codes for CASSLMTSDYEQYF.

The V gene is TRBV3-1, the J gene TRBJ2-2; possible D gene TRBD2, 5 bases. Germline CDR1 is LGHDT and CDR2 is YNNKEL (reference sequence). CDR3 size: 17 residues. The germline V and J ends were trimmed by 8 bases and 7 bases, with 26 bases remaining between them. The CDR3 DNA is TGTGCCAGCGCAGGTACTGGCGGGCGACATAGGATCGGGGAGCTGTTTTTT. It yields the protein CASAGTGGRHRIGELFF. Combining the CDR3 with reference TRBV3-1 and TRBJ2-2 gives the whole variable domain DTAVSQTPKYLVTQMGNDKSIKCEQNLGHDTMYWYKQDSKKFLKIMFSYNNKELIINETVPNRFSPKSPDKAHLNLHINSLELGDSAVYFCASAGTGGRHRIGELFFGEGSRLTVL.

The rearrangement joins TRBV2 to TRBJ2-1; weak D call: TRBD1 (6 bases). This CDR3 has 19 residues. Trimming took 6 bases from V and 1 from J, leaving 25 bases between them. The germline gives CDR1 SNHLY, CDR2 FYNNEI. This CDR3 reads CASRRLRGTEASSYNEQFF. The DNA for the CDR3 is TGTGCCAGCAGACGACTAAGGGGGACGGAGGCTTCGTCCTACAATGAGCAGTTCTTC. Variable domain in full (rest from reference TRBV2 and TRBJ2-1): EPEVTQTPSHQVTQMGQEVILRCVPISNHLYFYWYRQILGQKVEFLVSFYNNEISEKSEIFDDQFSVERPDGSNFTLKIRSTKLEDSAMYFCASRRLRGTEASSYNEQFFGPGTRLTVL.

This clonotype was found a few times. The germline gene is not matched at one end of the junction; a read error may be the cause. The chain employs TRBV7-3 and TRBJ2-1; D is unresolved. The germline V gene encodes CDR1 SGHTA and CDR2 FQGTGA. The CDR3 length is 13 residues. CDR3 residues: CASSLTVDNEQFF. In DNA, the CDR3 is TGTGCCAGCAGCCTAACGGTGGACAATGAGCAGTTCTTC.

This clonotype was seen a few times. The chain recombines TRBV5-1 with TRBJ2-3; D is ambiguous. Germline CDR1 is SGHRS and CDR2 is YFSETQ. The CDR3 loop spans 15 amino acids. Trimming stripped 1 base from V and 2 bases from J, with 11 bases between. The CDR3, as DNA: TGCGCCAGCAGCTTGAGGGTGAAGGACACAGATACGCAGTATTTT. Protein: CASSLRVKDTDTQYF.

This chain links TRBV7-9 with TRBJ1-1; the D gene is possibly TRBD1 (6 bases). Germline-derived CDR1 and CDR2 are SEHNR and FQNEAQ (reference sequence). This CDR3 spans 18 amino acids. Trimming pared 5 bases from V and 2 bases from J, leaving 24 bases between. As DNA, the CDR3 is TGTGCCAGCAGCGTCGCTAGCCACAGGGCTGGCCAAAACACTGAAGCTTTCTTT. This gives the protein CASSVASHRAGQNTEAFF.

The genes are TRBV5-1 and TRBJ2-3; D tentatively fits TRBD1 or TRBD2 (5 bases each). Trimming left V 2 bases short and J 6 bases short, with 19 bases between. This CDR3 has 16 residues. The germline gives CDR1 SGHRS, CDR2 YFSETQ. The CDR3 loop is CASSFRDLRSSDTQYF. Written as DNA, the CDR3 is TGCGCCAGCAGCTTCCGGGACCTTCGAAGTTCCGATACGCAGTATTTT.

The chain uses TRBV20-1 and TRBJ2-7; 7 nucleotides line up with TRBD2. Germline V gives CDR1 DFQATT, CDR2 SNEGSKA (reference sequence). The CDR3 has 13 amino acids. V lost 3 bases and J lost 7; bases outside the gene matches: 9. The chain's CDR3 is CSASRSGGREQYF. The CDR3 bases are TGCAGTGCTAGTAGGTCGGGAGGTCGGGAGCAGTACTTC.

The rearrangement joins TRBV6-5 to TRBJ1-1; 10 bases are a match to TRBD1. The germline V gene encodes CDR1 MNHEY and CDR2 SVGAGI. The V segment lost 6 bases and the J segment 0 bases; nucleotides outside the gene matches: 7. The CDR3 extends over 16 amino acids. The CDR3 sequence: CASRGTGVPMNTEAFF. For the CDR3, the DNA is TGTGCCAGCAGGGGGACAGGGGTGCCAATGAACACTGAAGCTTTCTTT.